These 21 T cell receptor beta chains were all obtained from the same sample, sequenced in a study of vaccination and CD4 T cells after COVID-19. Treatment reported: roughly 11-day PBMC culture with coronavirus spike peptide pools or control peptides (ViraFEST assay). At the Johns Hopkins FTIC core, DNA taken from cultured CD4+ T cells was sequenced by way of the Oncomine TCR Beta short-read assay. One entry per CDR3 protein results from TCRdb running MiXCR on the PCR reads. Of approximately 12,000 distinct CDR3 sequences listed, 50% to 55% are singletons. Antigens of these TCRs are unknown. Sequencing was carried out using CD4+ T cells from blood, cultured in vitro. The receptors come from a human donor who had recovered from COVID-19.

This clonotype has just a few counts. V gene TRBV27 combines with J gene TRBJ1-2; D call uncertain. Germline V gene sequence: CDR1 MNHEY, CDR2 SMNVEV (reference sequence). This CDR3 is 15 amino acids long. The V gene lost 3 bases and the J gene lost 8 bases, with 19 bases spanning the gap. The CDR3 sequence: CASSFRLGLWLGYTF. The CDR3 DNA reads TGTGCCAGCAGTTTCCGGCTAGGGCTCTGGTTGGGCTACACCTTC.

This clonotype was found once. This sequence joins TRBV20-1 and TRBJ1-1, with D possibly matching TRBD1 (5 bases). This CDR3 spans 11 amino acids. The germline gives CDR1 DFQATT, CDR2 SNEGSKA (reference sequence). Between the trimmed V and J ends, which lost 3 bases and 8 bases, there was a span of 10 bases. CDR3 loop: CSAREGTEAFF. The CDR3 DNA reads TGCAGTGCTAGGGAGGGGACGGAAGCTTTCTTT.

This chain joins TRBV5-3 and TRBJ2-2; D may be TRBD1 (6 bases). TRBV5-3 is treated as an ORF (open reading frame) with a function not yet certain. The length of the CDR3 is 16 residues. Between the trimmed V and J ends, which lost 10 bases and 0 bases, there was a span of 19 bases. The CDR3 region is CARWRTVPSNTGELFF. CDR3 bases: TGTGCCCGATGGAGGACAGTACCGTCGAACACCGGGGAGCTGTTTTTT.

This sequence joins TRBV6-5 and TRBJ2-1; TRBD2 matches 8 bases. Trimming cost V 2 bases and J 5 bases; bases outside gene matches: 5. The CDR3 length is 15 residues. Germline CDR1 MNHEY, CDR2 SVGAGI. This chain's CDR3 is CASSYGSGGNNEQFF. DNA of the CDR3: TGTGCCAGCAGTTACGGGAGCGGGGGTAACAATGAGCAGTTCTTC.

The chain links TRBV18 to TRBJ1-2, with unresolved D. Germline V gives CDR1 KGHSH, CDR2 LQKENI. This CDR3 is 13 amino acids long. V lost 3 bases, J lost 8 bases, and 13 bases lay in between. CDR3 bases: TGTGCCAGCTCACCGGCATTGGGCGACGGCTACACCTTC. It is translated as CASSPALGDGYTF.

In its sample, this clonotype was seen a few times. The rearrangement uses TRBV4-1 and TRBJ2-7; 9 nucleotides agree with TRBD2. Germline lookup yields CDR1 MGHRA and CDR2 YSYEKL. This CDR3 contains 16 residues. J lost 7 bases, V lost 1 base, and 11 bases had no gene match. CDR3 region: CASSQVGQRGAGEQYF. The CDR3 DNA follows: TGCGCCAGCAGCCAAGTCGGGCAGCGGGGGGCTGGGGAGCAGTACTTC.

The gene calls are TRBV12-3 or TRBV12-4 and TRBJ1-5; D may be TRBD1 (6 bases). V gave up 5 bases and J gave up 2 bases, with 13 bases separating them. This CDR3 region has 15 residues. CDR3 residues: CASSPRGIGNQPQHF. The CDR3 nucleotides read TGTGCCAGCAGTCCCAGGGGAATCGGCAATCAGCCCCAGCATTTT.

The chain joins TRBV11-3 to TRBJ2-1; maybe TRBD1 (6 bases). The length of the CDR3 is 16 residues. Trimming shortened V by 0 bases and J by 4 bases, and 13 bases separated the two germline ends. Germline values: CDR1 SGHNT, CDR2 YENEEA. The DNA of the CDR3 is TGTGCCAGCAGCTTAGATCCACGGACAGATTACAATGAGCAGTTCTTC. It translates to CASSLDPRTDYNEQFF.

On this clonotype: One junction end disagrees with the germline gene, perhaps due to a read error. This rearrangement joins TRBV7-7 to TRBJ1-4; weak D call: TRBD1 (5 bases). The germline CDR1 and CDR2 sequences are SSHAT and FNYEAQ (reference sequence). There are 14 residues in the CDR3. The chain's CDR3 is CASSSGALGEKLFF. DNA for the CDR3: TGTGCTAGCAGCTCCGGGGCCCTGGGGGAAAAACTGTTTTTT. The whole variable domain, remainder taken from reference TRBV7-7 and TRBJ1-4, is GAGVSQSPRYKVTKRGQDVTLRCDPISSHATLYWYQQALGQGPEFLTYFNYEAQPDKSGLPSDRFSAERPEGSISTLTIQRTEQRDSAMYRCASSSGALGEKLFFGSGTQLSVL.

This chain joins TRBV6-1 and TRBJ1-2, with TRBD1 as a possible D gene (6 bases). Deletions cut 5 bases from V and 4 bases from J, with 11 bases between. The CDR3 extends over 13 amino acids. CDR1 is MNHNS and CDR2 is SASEGT in the germline V gene. Written as DNA, the CDR3 is TGTGCCAGCAGTCGAGGACAGCCCTATGGCTACACCTTC. The encoded protein is CASSRGQPYGYTF.

The sample holds one count of this clonotype. This rearrangement joins TRBV20-1 to TRBJ2-2; 10 nucleotides align to TRBD2. V shed 0 bases, J shed 5 bases, and the junction held 6 bases outside the gene matches. The CDR3 has 16 residues. CDR1 and CDR2 (germline): DFQATT, SNEGSKA (reference sequence). CDR3 protein: CSARDPSGGGTGELFF. The CDR3 DNA sequence: TGCAGTGCTAGAGATCCTAGCGGGGGAGGGACCGGGGAGCTGTTTTTT.

The J gene is TRBJ1-1, the V gene TRBV12-3 or TRBV12-4; 7 bases agree with TRBD1. The ends lost 7 bases at V and 3 bases at J; junction bases unmatched: 5. This CDR3 contains 13 residues. CDR3 coding DNA: TGTGCCAGCAAAGGGGGCCGGTACACTGAAGCTTTCTTT. This sequence encodes CASKGGRYTEAFF.

This clonotype was detected a few times. The V and J genes are TRBV6-5 and TRBJ1-2, with D possibly matching TRBD1 (6 bases). The CDR3 sequence is 15 residues long. Germline V CDR1 and CDR2: MNHEY, SVGAGI. Trimming took off 0 bases at V and 7 bases at J, with 15 bases between the two ends. CDR3 nucleotides: TGTGCCAGCAGTTACTCGAGCCAGGGGTACTCTGGCTACACCTTC. This codes for CASSYSSQGYSGYTF.

This clonotype was seen a few times. This sequence joins TRBV2 and TRBJ2-3; D gene unclear. The CDR3 contains 16 residues. Per germline, CDR1 SNHLY and CDR2 FYNNEI. Trimming shortened V by 1 base and J by 6 bases, and 17 bases separated the two germline ends. CDR3 loop: CASSEGESSLGDTQYF. DNA of the CDR3: TGTGCCAGCAGTGAAGGGGAATCCTCTTTAGGGGATACGCAGTATTTT. The variable domain in full, with the rest retrieved from reference TRBV2 and TRBJ2-3, is EPEVTQTPSHQVTQMGQEVILRCVPISNHLYFYWYRQILGQKVEFLVSFYNNEISEKSEIFDDQFSVERPDGSNFTLKIRSTKLEDSAMYFCASSEGESSLGDTQYFGPGTRLTVL.

The chain carries TRBV6-1 and TRBJ2-7, with D perhaps given as TRBD1 or TRBD2 (6 bases each). The germline V gene encodes CDR1 MNHNS and CDR2 SASEGT. Trimming took 7 bases from V and 4 from J, leaving 20 bases between them. The CDR3 is 15 amino acids. In DNA, the CDR3 is TGTGCCAGCACCCAGAGGGAGGCAGGGGCGTACGAGCAGTACTTC. It specifies CASTQREAGAYEQYF.

This chain uses TRBV6-5 with TRBJ1-6; D perhaps matches TRBD1 (6 bases). This CDR3 has 16 amino acids. The ends were cut back, 0 bases at V and 7 bases at J, with 13 bases in the middle. Germline lookup yields CDR1 MNHEY and CDR2 SVGAGI. The CDR3 sequence is CASSYSSRGWNSPLHF. Here the CDR3 DNA reads TGTGCCAGCAGTTACTCGTCCAGGGGTTGGAATTCACCCCTCCACTTT.

A few counts support this clonotype. V is TRBV5-4 and J is TRBJ2-5; TRBD2 matches at 10 bases. V lost 4 bases and J lost 2; bases outside the gene matches: 5. The V gene's germline CDR1 is SGHNT and CDR2 YYREEE (reference sequence). CDR3 length equals 15 residues. The CDR3 sequence is CASSPTSGAQETQYF. The CDR3 region has the DNA TGTGCCAGCAGCCCCACTAGCGGGGCTCAAGAGACCCAGTACTTC.

This chain connects TRBV20-1 to TRBJ2-3; TRBD1 or TRBD2 may be the D gene (7 bases each). The V end lost 6 bases, the J end lost 4 bases, and 17 bases lay between the germline ends. There are 14 residues in the CDR3. From germline, CDR1 is DFQATT and CDR2 SNEGSKA (reference sequence). CDR3 sequence (DNA): TGCAGTGCCAGTCAGGGGGGGAGACCAGATACGCAGTATTTT. It specifies CSASQGGRPDTQYF.

This clonotype has just a few counts. V and J are TRBV19 and TRBJ1-5, with D hard to call. With 8 bases removed from V and 0 bases from J, the gap between germline ends came to 11 bases. Germline CDR1 and CDR2: LNHDA and SQIVND (reference sequence). CDR3 length: 14 residues. Written as DNA, the CDR3 is TGTGCCAGTGATAGACTCTATAGCAATCAGCCCCAGCATTTT. It specifies CASDRLYSNQPQHF.

The rearrangement links TRBV20-1 to TRBJ1-2; 8 bases are a match to TRBD1. Germline-derived CDR1 and CDR2 are DFQATT and SNEGSKA (reference sequence). V lost 1 base and J lost 4; bases outside the gene matches: 8. CDR3 length: 15 residues. In nucleotides, the CDR3 is TGCAGTGCTAGAGCGGAGGGACAGGCGTTCTATGGCTACACCTTC. As protein: CSARAEGQAFYGYTF.

This clonotype was counted a few times. The gene calls are TRBV2 and TRBJ2-2, with D tentatively TRBD1 (5 bases). The germline V gene has CDR1 SNHLY and CDR2 FYNNEI. The CDR3 has 14 residues. V dropped 6 bases and J dropped 1 base, with 9 bases sitting between them. CDR3 in DNA: TGTGCCAGCAGGCTCGACAGGAACACCGGGGAGCTGTTTTTT. As protein: CASRLDRNTGELFF.